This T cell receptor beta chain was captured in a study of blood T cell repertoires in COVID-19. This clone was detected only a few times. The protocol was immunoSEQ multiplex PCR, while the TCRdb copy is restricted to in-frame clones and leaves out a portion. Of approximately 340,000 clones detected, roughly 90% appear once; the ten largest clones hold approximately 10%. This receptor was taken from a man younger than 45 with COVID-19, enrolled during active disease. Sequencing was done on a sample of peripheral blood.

The CDR3 nucleotides are TGTGCCAGCAGCTTAGCCTGGCAGAGCGGGCAGTACTTC. It codes for CASSLAWQSGQYF. The V gene is TRBV7-9, the J gene TRBJ2-7; a possible D gene is TRBD2 (5 bases). The germline gives CDR1 SEHNR, CDR2 FQNEAQ (reference sequence). With 0 bases removed from V and 9 bases from J, the gap between germline ends came to 12 bases. The CDR3 has 13 residues.